The 15 T cell receptor beta chains reported below all come from one sample, sequenced in a study of shared clonotypes between healthy human individuals. Here immunoSEQ multiplex PCR was the method, and the copy in TCRdb shows in-frame clones only, minus some. Altogether over a million clones are present, roughly 96% being singletons, with the ten largest covering about 1.2%. The sample was naive CD4+ T cells sorted from blood. As for subset: CD45RA+ positively selected. These TCRs come from a man younger than 40 in good health.

The J gene is TRBJ2-7, the V gene TRBV28; D possibly corresponds to TRBD2 (6 bases). The CDR3 totals 15 residues. From germline, CDR1 is MDHEN and CDR2 SYDVKM. With 1 base removed from V and 5 bases from J, the gap between germline ends came to 15 bases. CDR3 in amino acids: CASSLSIGGDHEQYF. The CDR3 DNA sequence: TGTGCCAGCAGTTTATCTATTGGAGGGGACCACGAGCAGTACTTC.

The chain joins TRBV27 to TRBJ1-4, with D unclear. This CDR3 comprises 15 residues. Germline assignment: CDR1 MNHEY and CDR2 SMNVEV (reference sequence). The germline V and J ends were trimmed by 6 bases and 6 bases, with 17 bases remaining between them. CDR3 loop: CASSAAQWRHEKLFF. The CDR3 coding sequence is TGTGCCAGCAGCGCAGCCCAGTGGAGGCATGAAAAACTGTTTTTT. The full variable domain, with the rest looked up from reference TRBV27 and TRBJ1-4, is EAQVTQNPRYLITVTGKKLTVTCSQNMNHEYMSWYRQDPGLGLRQIYYSMNVEVTDKGDVPEGYKVSRKEKRNFPLILESPSPNQTSLYFCASSAAQWRHEKLFFGSGTQLSVL.

Of note for this clone: Other nucleotide sequences from this sample produce the same CDR3. The V and J genes are TRBV7-2 and TRBJ2-2; 10 nucleotides match TRBD1. V dropped 5 bases and J dropped 1; count of bases not matched to a gene: 4. The CDR3 contains 16 residues. In germline, CDR1 is SGHTA, CDR2 FQGNSA. CDR3 amino acids: CASSPRTGGNTGELFF. The CDR3 DNA follows: TGTGCCAGCAGCCCGAGGACAGGGGGGAACACCGGGGAGCTGTTTTTT. Full variable domain (remainder filled in from reference TRBV7-2 and TRBJ2-2): GAGVSQSPSNKVTEKGKDVELRCDPISGHTALYWYRQSLGQGLEFLIYFQGNSAPDKSGLPSDRFSAERTGGSVSTLTIQRTQQEDSAVYLCASSPRTGGNTGELFFGEGSRLTVL.

The rearrangement links TRBV19 to TRBJ2-2; D may match TRBD1 or TRBD2 (5 bases each). Germline V CDR1 and CDR2: LNHDA, SQIVND (reference sequence). The CDR3 spans 15 residues. V lost 3 bases and J 4 bases, leaving 12 bases between the germline ends. DNA of the CDR3: TGTGCCAGTAGTATGGGGGACCGGGTCACCGGGGAGCTGTTTTTT. Protein: CASSMGDRVTGELFF.

The chain uses TRBV5-5 and TRBJ2-7, with D perhaps matching TRBD1 or TRBD2 (6 bases each). Per the germline V gene, CDR1 is SGHKS and CDR2 is YYEKEE (reference sequence). V was clipped by 2 bases and J by 4 bases, with 19 bases between them. CDR3 size: 16 residues. The CDR3 loop is CASSFEGGTRSYEQYF. CDR3 in DNA: TGTGCCAGCAGCTTCGAAGGGGGGACAAGAAGTTACGAGCAGTACTTC.

The V and J genes are TRBV28 and TRBJ2-7; the D gene is possibly TRBD2 (6 bases). The V end lost 7 bases, the J end lost 0 bases, and 13 bases lay between the germline ends. The CDR3 totals 14 residues. CDR1 and CDR2 from the germline V gene are MDHEN and SYDVKM. Here the CDR3 DNA reads TGTGCCAGCATGAGGGCGGGATACTCCTACGAGCAGTACTTC. This sequence encodes CASMRAGYSYEQYF.

The J gene is TRBJ2-7, the V gene TRBV7-2, with 7 nucleotides matching TRBD1. The CDR3 is 13 amino acids. J lost 3 bases, V lost 6 bases, and 5 bases had no gene match. Germline lookup yields CDR1 SGHTA and CDR2 FQGNSA. CDR3: CASSHRGNYEQYF. The DNA of the CDR3 is TGTGCCAGCAGTCACAGGGGCAACTACGAGCAGTACTTC.

Concerning this clone itself: The sample carries other DNA sequences with the same CDR3. The V gene is TRBV27, the J gene TRBJ2-3; the D is unclear. The V end was cut by 2 bases, the J end by 5 bases, with 5 bases between. CDR1 is MNHEY, CDR2 SMNVEV, per germline (reference sequence). The CDR3 spans 12 residues. DNA for the CDR3: TGTGCCAGCAGTTTACTCGGAGATACGCAGTATTTT. Its translation is CASSLLGDTQYF.

The chain combines TRBV29-1 with TRBJ2-5; D is possibly TRBD1 (6 bases). The V and J ends lost 4 bases and 5 bases respectively, with 14 bases between them. The CDR3 sequence is 13 residues long. The germline V gene has CDR1 SQVTM and CDR2 ANQGSEA. The chain's CDR3 is CSVGTVLMETQYF. DNA for the CDR3: TGCAGCGTTGGGACAGTTTTGATGGAGACCCAGTACTTC.

The chain couples TRBV18 to TRBJ1-5; D not resolved. Trimming cost V 3 bases and J 6 bases, with 9 bases left between them. CDR1 is KGHSH, CDR2 LQKENI, per germline. This CDR3 comprises 13 residues. CDR3 nucleotide sequence: TGTGCCAGCTCACCGTGGGAAAGTCAGCCCCAGCATTTT. Translating gives CASSPWESQPQHF.

The chain is built from TRBV4-3 and TRBJ2-2, with D unresolved. From germline, CDR1 is LGHNA and CDR2 YSLEER. Trimming pared 2 bases from V and 6 bases from J, leaving 10 bases between. This CDR3 is 14 amino acids long. CDR3 sequence reads: CASSQNPLAGELFF. DNA of the CDR3: TGCGCCAGCAGCCAAAACCCATTGGCCGGGGAGCTGTTTTTT.

V usage is TRBV7-8 and J usage is TRBJ1-5; D not certain. The CDR3 length is 15 residues. Between the trimmed V and J ends, which lost 2 bases and 2 bases, there was a span of 10 bases. Germline V gives CDR1 SGHVS, CDR2 FQNEAQ. DNA of the CDR3: TGTGCCAGCAGCTTAAGGCCGGAGGGCAATCAGCCCCAGCATTTT. Its translation is CASSLRPEGNQPQHF.

The V and J genes are TRBV6-5 and TRBJ1-1; D may be TRBD1 (6 bases). CDR1 MNHEY and CDR2 SVGAGI come from the germline V gene. The CDR3 loop spans 15 amino acids. The ends were cut back, 0 bases at V and 3 bases at J, with 11 bases in the middle. The CDR3 nucleotides are TGTGCCAGCAGTTACTCGGGGGCGCCGTACACTGAAGCTTTCTTT. Amino acid sequence: CASSYSGAPYTEAFF.

The sample holds a few counts of this clone. The chain uses TRBV5-6 and TRBJ2-3, with unresolved D. Germline CDR1 reads SGHDT; CDR2 reads YYEEEE. The CDR3 sequence is 12 residues long. The V end lost 4 bases, the J end lost 11 bases, and 14 bases lay between the germline ends. CDR3 in amino acids: CASSLGPGGQYF. The CDR3 bases are TGTGCCAGCAGCCTCGGCCCTGGTGGGCAGTATTTT.

J is TRBJ2-7 and V is TRBV7-9, with D tentatively TRBD1 (6 bases). The CDR3 loop spans 14 amino acids. Trimming took 5 bases from V and 6 from J, leaving 17 bases between them. Germline values: CDR1 SEHNR, CDR2 FQNEAQ (reference sequence). The CDR3 DNA sequence: TGTGCCAGCAGCCCCGACAGGTCGGATACCGAGCAGTACTTC. As protein: CASSPDRSDTEQYF.